The 32 T cell receptor beta chains reported below all come from one sample, sequenced in a study of CD8 T cells in ankylosing spondylitis. Points from the study as a whole: Ankylosing spondylitis blood appeared to be characterized by a TCR beta motif of several highly homologous variants.

Their target antigens are unknown. TCRdb re-called the 5' RACE reads with MiXCR, one entry per CDR3 protein. The sample has roughly 220,000 distinct CDR3 sequences, about 16% seen once; the top ten hold under 45%. Sequences were obtained from blood, either unsorted or a sorted T cell fraction (not recorded which). The source of these receptors is a male donor with ankylosing spondylitis.

The CDR3 protein is CATSSIQGTGANVLTF. DNA of the CDR3: TGTGCCACCAGCAGCATACAGGGCACTGGGGCCAACGTCCTGACTTTC. The V gene is TRBV15, the J gene TRBJ2-6; D is perhaps TRBD1 (6 bases). Trimming left V 3 bases short and J 2 bases short, with 11 bases between. Per germline, CDR1 LNHNV and CDR2 YYDKDF (reference sequence). This CDR3 is 16 amino acids long. Looking up the rest from reference TRBV15 and TRBJ2-6 gives the full variable domain: DAMVIQNPRYQVTQFGKPVTLSCSQTLNHNVMYWYQQKSSQAPKLLFHYYDKDFNNEADTPDNFQSRRPNTSFCFLDIRSPGLGDTAMYLCATSSIQGTGANVLTFGAGSRLTVL.

The DNA for the CDR3 is TGTGCCAGCAGCTTTACTAGCGGTCCCGGCAGTGAGCAGTTCTTC. Translated: CASSFTSGPGSEQFF. J is TRBJ2-1 and V is TRBV7-3; the match to TRBD2 covers 8 bases. V shed 3 bases and J 9 bases; nucleotides not matched to a gene: 10. CDR3 length equals 15 residues. The germline V gene encodes CDR1 SGHTA and CDR2 FQGTGA.

This clonotype was seen many times. CDR3 in DNA: TGTGCCAGCAGTTTCGGGGTAGCGGGAATCACCGGGGAGCTGTTTTTT. Its translation: CASSFGVAGITGELFF. This chain links TRBV12-3 or TRBV12-4 with TRBJ2-2; 8 bases fit TRBD2. There are 16 residues in the CDR3. With V trimmed by 3 bases and J by 4 bases, 7 bases remained unmatched.

This clonotype was seen more than once but under ten times. The chain links TRBV6-2 or TRBV6-3 to TRBJ2-3, with D possibly TRBD2 on 6 matching bases. The CDR3 totals 13 residues. Trimming stripped 11 bases from V and 4 bases from J, with 16 bases between. Per the germline V gene, CDR1 is MNHEY and CDR2 is SVGEGT. CDR3 sequence: CAPWRDIADTQYF. The CDR3 DNA sequence: TGTGCCCCATGGAGGGATATCGCAGATACGCAGTATTTT.

The gene calls are TRBV7-9 and TRBJ1-2; maybe TRBD1 (5 bases). Trimming took off 1 base at V and 11 bases at J, with 14 bases between the two ends. The V gene's germline CDR1 is SEHNR and CDR2 FQNEAQ (reference sequence). The CDR3 sequence is 13 residues long. CDR3 sequence (DNA): TGTGCCAGCAGCTTAGGGACTCTAGGGGAATACACCTTC. Translated: CASSLGTLGEYTF. Using reference TRBV7-9 and TRBJ1-2 for the parts outside the CDR3, the full variable domain is DTGVSQNPRHKITKRGQNVTFRCDPISEHNRLYWYRQTLGQGPEFLTYFQNEAQLEKSRLLSDRFSAERPKGSFSTLEIQRTEQGDSAMYLCASSLGTLGEYTFGSGTRLTVV.

This clonotype was counted only a few times. The chain is built from TRBV29-1 and TRBJ2-1, with unresolved D. The germline V and J ends were trimmed by 8 bases and 3 bases, with 14 bases remaining between them. The germline V gene has CDR1 SQVTM and CDR2 ANQGSEA. CDR3 length equals 13 residues. The CDR3 here is CSSIDGRYNEQFF. The DNA for the CDR3 is TGCAGCTCCATCGACGGCCGCTACAATGAGCAGTTCTTC.

The chain employs TRBV27 and TRBJ1-4; D gene unclear. This CDR3 comprises 17 residues. The V gene's germline CDR1 is MNHEY and CDR2 SMNVEV (reference sequence). The V end lost 5 bases, the J end lost 3 bases, and 19 bases lay between the germline ends. The CDR3 nucleotides are TGTGCCAGCAGTCCGGAAGGGCCTCTTGTAGCTAATGAAAAACTGTTTTTT. Amino acid sequence: CASSPEGPLVANEKLFF.

The sample holds many counts of this clonotype. The rearrangement links TRBV10-3 to TRBJ2-5; TRBD2 matches 11 bases. V lost 4 bases and J lost 3; bases outside the gene matches: 13. The CDR3 runs to 18 residues. Germline V gene lookup returns CDR1 ENHRY and CDR2 SYGVKD. CDR3 sequence reads: CAISGELAGGYIEETQYF. CDR3 coding DNA: TGTGCCATCAGTGGTGAGCTAGCGGGAGGTTATATTGAAGAGACCCAGTACTTC.

The rearrangement links TRBV6-2 or TRBV6-3 to TRBJ2-7, with TRBD2 matching over 8 bases. The CDR3 runs 14 residues. V dropped 6 bases and J dropped 0; count of bases not matched to a gene: 4. Germline CDR1 and CDR2: MNHEY and SVGEGT. CDR3 sequence reads: CASSTSGPSYEQYF. CDR3 bases: TGTGCCAGCAGCACTAGCGGACCCTCCTACGAGCAGTACTTC.

CDR3 sequence: CASSLAQVKTDTQYF. CDR3 DNA sequence: TGCGCCAGCAGCTTGGCTCAGGTGAAGACAGATACGCAGTATTTT. The rearrangement links TRBV5-1 to TRBJ2-3, with no clear D. The CDR3 sequence is 15 residues long. Germline V gene data show CDR1 as SGHRS and CDR2 as YFSETQ. V was pared by 0 bases and J by 3 bases, with 11 bases between.

The table lists this clonotype with many counts. The chain couples TRBV29-1 to TRBJ2-5; 15 bases are shared with TRBD2. The CDR3 covers 19 residues. The trim removed 5 bases at V and 5 bases at J, leaving 18 bases unmatched. Germline V gene data show CDR1 as SQVTM and CDR2 as ANQGSEA. The CDR3 is CSVSPSRTSGRVNDETQYF. CDR3 DNA sequence: TGCAGCGTTTCTCCTTCCCGGACTAGCGGGAGGGTAAACGATGAGACCCAGTACTTC.

Here the CDR3 DNA reads TGTGCCACCAGTTGGGCTAGCACAGGGAACACCGGGGAGCTGTTTTTT. This gives the protein CATSWASTGNTGELFF. The chain links TRBV24-1 to TRBJ2-2; D possibly matches TRBD1 or TRBD2 (5 bases each). Per the germline V gene, CDR1 is KGHDR and CDR2 is SFDVKD. This CDR3 region has 16 residues. The V gene lost 6 bases and the J gene lost 1 base, with 14 bases spanning the gap.

V usage is TRBV7-3 and J usage is TRBJ1-2, with D maybe TRBD1 (5 bases). The germline V gene has CDR1 SGHTA and CDR2 FQGTGA. CDR3 length: 13 residues. V lost 5 bases and J lost 7, with 14 bases in between. Here the CDR3 reads CASSPAGGSGYTF. DNA of the CDR3: TGTGCCAGCAGCCCCGCCGGGGGTTCTGGCTACACCTTC. Looking up the rest from reference TRBV7-3 and TRBJ1-2 gives the full variable domain: GAGVSQTPSNKVTEKGKYVELRCDPISGHTALYWYRQSLGQGPEFLIYFQGTGAADDSGLPNDRFFAVRPEGSVSTLKIQRTERGDSAVYLCASSPAGGSGYTFGSGTRLTVV.

This clonotype has more than one count but fewer than ten. The CDR3 spells CASSELGMWNEQFF. The CDR3, as DNA: TGTGCCAGCAGTGAACTCGGGATGTGGAATGAGCAGTTCTTC. J is TRBJ2-1 and V is TRBV28, with D maybe TRBD2 (5 bases). The CDR3 covers 14 residues. In germline, CDR1 is MDHEN, CDR2 SYDVKM. V dropped 5 bases and J dropped 7 bases, with 15 bases sitting between them.

This clonotype has more than one count but fewer than ten. V gene TRBV7-9 combines with J gene TRBJ1-1; D might be TRBD1 (6 bases). V lost 10 bases and J 8 bases, leaving 14 bases between the germline ends. Germline V gene data show CDR1 as SEHNR and CDR2 as FQNEAQ (reference sequence). The CDR3 contains 11 residues. The CDR3 coding sequence is TGTGCCACCACACAGGGTCTCGAAGCTTTCTTT. Translation gives CATTQGLEAFF.

This clonotype has only a few counts. The chain recombines TRBV20-1 with TRBJ1-4; unclear D gene. The CDR3 consists of 15 residues. The germline V and J ends were trimmed by 3 bases and 0 bases, with 11 bases remaining between them. CDR1 and CDR2 (germline): DFQATT, SNEGSKA (reference sequence). The CDR3 bases are TGCAGTGCTAGTCGTGGGTTCGCAACTAATGAAAAACTGTTTTTT. Its translation is CSASRGFATNEKLFF.

The J gene is TRBJ2-7, the V gene TRBV4-3; no firm D call. The CDR3 is 15 amino acids. Germline CDR1 is LGHNA and CDR2 is YSLEER. The V end lost 1 base, the J end lost 4 bases, and 14 bases lay between the germline ends. The CDR3 loop is CASSQGPEIDYEQYF. In DNA form, the CDR3 reads TGCGCCAGCAGCCAAGGTCCTGAGATAGATTACGAGCAGTACTTC.

This clonotype was seen only a few times. The rearrangement uses TRBV12-3 or TRBV12-4 and TRBJ1-3; D is unresolved. There are 14 residues in the CDR3. V gave up 8 bases and J gave up 4 bases, with 15 bases separating them. The CDR3 DNA reads TGTGCCAGCGGCCCGCGGGCTTCGGGAAACACCATATATTTT. Its protein product is CASGPRASGNTIYF.

This chain links TRBV30 with TRBJ1-1, with D perhaps TRBD1 (5 bases). This CDR3 comprises 13 residues. Germline CDR1 GTSNPN, CDR2 SVGIG (reference sequence). The V end was cut by 1 base, the J end by 5 bases, with 11 bases between. Here the CDR3 reads CAWSEYWGTEAFF. Written as DNA, the CDR3 is TGTGCCTGGAGTGAGTATTGGGGGACTGAAGCTTTCTTT.

This chain joins TRBV7-3 and TRBJ2-1, with 10 bases identical to TRBD2. Germline V gene sequence: CDR1 SGHTA, CDR2 FQGTGA. The CDR3 sequence is 15 residues long. J was trimmed by 6 bases and V by 5 bases; bases with no gene match: 7. CDR3 bases: TGTGCCAGCAGCCAAGTGGGACTAGCGACCAATGAGCAGTTCTTC. Translating gives CASSQVGLATNEQFF.

In this sample, this clonotype turned up many times. The chain employs TRBV5-1 and TRBJ1-2, with 9 bases fitting TRBD1. The CDR3 runs to 14 residues. The germline gives CDR1 SGHRS, CDR2 YFSETQ. V was pared by 4 bases and J by 8 bases, with 9 bases of the junction left unmatched. The chain's CDR3 is CASSEATGGNGYTF. The CDR3 nucleotides are TGCGCCAGCAGCGAAGCAACAGGGGGCAACGGCTACACCTTC. The full variable domain, its missing parts supplied by reference TRBV5-1 and TRBJ1-2, is KAGVTQTPRYLIKTRGQQVTLSCSPISGHRSVSWYQQTPGQGLQFLFEYFSETQRNKGNFPGRFSGRQFSNSRSEMNVSTLELGDSALYLCASSEATGGNGYTFGSGTRLTVV.

This clonotype was seen more than once but under ten times. V gene TRBV28 combines with J gene TRBJ2-1; 7 bases align to TRBD2. The CDR3 consists of 16 residues. Unmatched junction bases numbered 6, after V lost 4 bases and J lost 0 bases. Germline loops: CDR1 MDHEN, CDR2 SYDVKM. The CDR3 region has the DNA TGTGCCAGCAGTTGGTCAGCGGGATCCTCCTACAATGAGCAGTTCTTC. Translating gives CASSWSAGSSYNEQFF.

This clonotype was detected ten times or more. The chain joins TRBV5-1 to TRBJ2-2, with 7 bases lining up with TRBD1. The CDR3 spans 18 residues. The ends lost 0 bases at V and 4 bases at J; junction bases unmatched: 12. CDR1 is SGHRS, CDR2 YFSETQ, per germline. The CDR3 nucleotides are TGCGCCAGCAGCTTGGGCCCACAGGGGAACCTAGGCACCGGGGAGCTGTTTTTT. Translation gives CASSLGPQGNLGTGELFF.

The chain couples TRBV27 to TRBJ2-1; 9 nucleotides align to TRBD1. Germline V lookup: CDR1 MNHEY, CDR2 SMNVEV (reference sequence). J lost 5 bases, V lost 8 bases, and 7 bases had no gene match. The CDR3 is 14 amino acids. DNA of the CDR3: TGTGCCAGCCTCCGGGACAGGGACCACAATGAGCAGTTCTTC. Its protein is CASLRDRDHNEQFF.

The chain carries TRBV20-1 and TRBJ2-4; 12 nucleotides agree with TRBD2. The junction had 18 bases not matched to a gene; V was cut back by 3 bases and J by 3 bases. This CDR3 is built from 20 residues. The germline V gene encodes CDR1 DFQATT and CDR2 SNEGSKA (reference sequence). The CDR3 here is CSASPRTSGEKPYNKNIQYF. The CDR3 nucleotides are TGCAGTGCTAGTCCCCGGACTAGCGGGGAGAAACCATATAACAAAAACATTCAGTACTTC.

The chain joins TRBV12-3 or TRBV12-4 to TRBJ1-2, with 7 positions matching TRBD1. V was pared by 3 bases and J by 5 bases, with 6 bases of the junction left unmatched. The CDR3 covers 14 residues. This CDR3 is CASSFQGESYGYTF. CDR3 sequence (DNA): TGTGCCAGCAGTTTTCAGGGGGAGTCTTATGGCTACACCTTC.

This chain joins TRBV27 and TRBJ2-1; TRBD1 or TRBD2 may be the D gene (7 bases each). This CDR3 contains 15 residues. Germline-derived CDR1 and CDR2 are MNHEY and SMNVEV (reference sequence). The V end was cut by 2 bases, the J end by 7 bases, with 15 bases between. DNA of the CDR3: TGTGCCAGCAGTTTACAGGGGGGGGCTAGGAATGAGCAGTTCTTC. Its protein is CASSLQGGARNEQFF.

The chain couples TRBV10-3 to TRBJ1-1; 9 nucleotides agree with TRBD1. V was clipped by 6 bases and J by 8 bases; unmatched bases: 4. The CDR3 has 12 amino acids. Germline V gene lookup returns CDR1 ENHRY and CDR2 SYGVKD. The chain's CDR3 is CAIRPGTGEAFF. In DNA form, the CDR3 reads TGTGCCATCAGGCCCGGGACAGGGGAAGCTTTCTTT.

This clonotype turned up a few times. The chain joins TRBV28 to TRBJ2-1; 10 nucleotides match TRBD2. Looked up from germline, CDR1 is MDHEN and CDR2 is SYDVKM. J lost 4 bases, V lost 6 bases, and 15 bases had no gene match. The CDR3 is 18 amino acids. This CDR3 reads CASSPLLPGLAYYNEQFF. The CDR3 bases are TGTGCCAGCAGCCCCCTCTTGCCGGGACTAGCGTATTACAATGAGCAGTTCTTC.

In this sample, this clonotype turned up a few times. The genes are TRBV30 and TRBJ1-1; 7 nucleotides line up with TRBD1. V lost 0 bases to trimming and J lost 4 bases; unmatched junction nucleotides: 5. CDR1 and CDR2 from the germline V gene are GTSNPN and SVGIG (reference sequence). This CDR3 contains 14 residues. The CDR3 region is CAWSVQGDSTEAFF. The CDR3, as DNA: TGTGCCTGGAGTGTACAAGGGGACAGCACTGAAGCTTTCTTT.

This clonotype appeared a few times. The chain joins TRBV6-2 or TRBV6-3 to TRBJ2-1; 11 bases match TRBD2. The V and J ends lost 2 bases and 4 bases, in that order; junction bases with no gene match: 4. CDR3 length equals 16 residues. CDR1 is MNHEY, CDR2 SVGEGT, per germline. The CDR3 DNA is TGTGCCAGCAGTTACCCCATAGCGGGAGGGTACAATGAGCAGTTCTTC. Encoded protein: CASSYPIAGGYNEQFF.

The V call is TRBV11-3, the J call TRBJ2-3, with D possibly being TRBD1 (7 bases). V was shortened by 9 bases and J by 8 bases, with 24 bases between the two germline ends. This CDR3 has 15 amino acids. Per germline, CDR1 SGHNT and CDR2 YENEEA. The CDR3 region has the DNA TGTGCCAGTCGGGCACAGGGGACTTATCGAGGTACGCAGTATTTT. This encodes CASRAQGTYRGTQYF.